This TCR beta chain was sequenced in a study of long-term antiretroviral therapy in people with HIV. On the study more broadly: The oldest specimens predate the 2015 immediate-ART recommendation by about a decade.

This clone was counted only a few times. Its antigen remains unknown. Germline V CDR1 and CDR2: MNHNS, SASEGT. V gave up 4 bases and J gave up 6 bases, with 19 bases separating them. CDR3 size: 17 residues. Study-wide findings and caveats: Clones that expanded before ART (that is, prior to treatment) dominated the repertoire at all time points. Versus controls, repertoires in people with HIV had narrower CDR3 length ranges.

Running of the v3.0 immunoSEQ assay took place at survey level. Profiling relied on immunoSEQ multiplex PCR, and the TCRdb table lists in-frame clones only, not all of them. The data hold approximately 24,000 clones, with about four fifths observed a single time. This sequence originates from a woman in her late teens or twenties with HIV. The V gene is TRBV6-1, the J gene TRBJ1-6; D possibly corresponds to TRBD1 (6 bases). The sample consisted of unsorted PBMCs, taken at the start of antiretroviral therapy, before treatment. This CDR3 reads CASSGSGGGWVNSPLHF. CDR3 in DNA: TGTGCCAGCAGTGGATCTGGCGGGGGCTGGGTTAATTCACCCCTCCACTTT.